Following are 26 T cell receptor beta chains from one sample sequenced in a study of T cells in Graves' hyperthyroidism and ophthalmopathy. RNA transcripts gave rise to amplified TCR beta CDR3 regions. TCR CDR3 underwent first-round RT-PCR with the HTBI primer set. TCRdb recomputed calls from the multiplex PCR reads with MiXCR, one row per CDR3 protein. The data hold about 840,000 distinct CDR3 sequences, with about two fifths observed a single time. The sample comprised blood. The receptors were sampled from a man younger than 35 with Graves' hyperthyroidism.

This clonotype has a handful of counts. The chain couples TRBV12-3 or TRBV12-4 to TRBJ2-3; D ambiguous. The ends were cut back, 9 bases at V and 6 bases at J, with 10 bases in the middle. This CDR3 spans 11 amino acids. CDR3 sequence: CASSMGDTQYF. As DNA, the CDR3 is TGTGCCAGTAGTATGGGGGATACGCAGTATTTT.

The V and J genes are TRBV5-1 and TRBJ2-7, with 9 bases fitting TRBD1. This CDR3 contains 18 residues. Germline-derived CDR1 and CDR2 are SGHRS and YFSETQ. The junction had 20 bases not matched to a gene; V was cut back by 5 bases and J by 5 bases. In nucleotides, the CDR3 is TGCGCCAGCAGGATTACCGTAGAACGGGGGACAGGGCTTAACGAGCAGTACTTC. Translating gives CASRITVERGTGLNEQYF.

A few counts support this clonotype. The rearrangement links TRBV7-9 to TRBJ2-7; the match to TRBD2 covers 7 bases. CDR3 length: 15 residues. Germline CDR1 and CDR2: SEHNR and FQNEAQ (reference sequence). Trimming removed 6 bases from V and 5 bases from J; junction bases left unmatched: 13. The CDR3 here is CASSHPAGVGNEQYF. The CDR3 DNA reads TGTGCCAGCAGTCACCCCGCGGGGGTCGGAAACGAGCAGTACTTC.

V usage is TRBV19 and J usage is TRBJ2-5; D assignment may be TRBD1 or TRBD2 (5 bases each). V lost 6 bases and J lost 9, with 20 bases in between. The germline gives CDR1 LNHDA, CDR2 SQIVND (reference sequence). This CDR3 spans 14 amino acids. This CDR3 reads CASSPPGSNQPQYF. The CDR3, as DNA: TGTGCCAGTAGCCCCCCAGGGAGCAATCAGCCCCAGTACTTC.

The rearrangement joins TRBV9 to TRBJ1-6; tentatively, D is TRBD1 (6 bases). Germline V lookup: CDR1 SGDLS, CDR2 YYNGEE. The CDR3 runs to 13 residues. Trimming took 4 bases from V and 10 from J, leaving 12 bases between them. The CDR3 loop is CASSPLGGSPLHF. Written as DNA, the CDR3 is TGTGCCAGCAGCCCCCTCGGGGGCTCACCCCTCCACTTT.

This clonotype has a count of ten or more. CDR3 sequence reads: CSAQTGMNTEAFF. The CDR3 DNA sequence: TGCAGCGCCCAGACGGGAATGAACACTGAAGCTTTCTTT. V usage is TRBV29-1 and J usage is TRBJ1-1, with D unresolved. Trimming took off 7 bases at V and 0 bases at J, with 12 bases between the two ends. CDR3 length: 13 amino acids. Germline values: CDR1 SQVTM, CDR2 ANQGSEA.

This chain links TRBV5-1 with TRBJ2-7, with 9 positions matching TRBD1. CDR3 length: 15 amino acids. Germline CDR1 SGHRS, CDR2 YFSETQ. Losses at the gene ends were 6 bases for V and 3 bases for J; bases not matched to a gene: 10. CDR3 nucleotides: TGCGCCAGCACACTTGACAGGGGGGGACGCTACGAGCAGTACTTC. This sequence encodes CASTLDRGGRYEQYF.

About this clonotype: This is likely a read error, given that the CDR3 carries no conserved phenylalanine or tryptophan at its end. It is unclear where the CDR3 begins or ends on the DNA, so no DNA is shown, and the CDR3 is as TCRdb lists it. The V and J genes are TRBV29-1 and TRBJ1-3; the table's D call of TRBD1 was not tested on the DNA. CDR1 and CDR2 (germline): SQVTM, ANQGSEA. The length of the CDR3 is 8 amino acids, counting both ends. The CDR3 sequence: CSARGALA.

Note on this clonotype: This clone may be a read error of a much larger clone one base away. The genes are TRBV10-2 and TRBJ1-5; TRBD1 might be the D (5 bases). CDR3 length: 14 amino acids. Trimming took off 4 bases at V and 9 bases at J, with 16 bases between the two ends. CDR1 is WSHSY, CDR2 SAAADI, per germline. In DNA form, the CDR3 reads TGCGCCAGCAGTGGTGGTCCGGGGGTTTGGCCCCAGCATTTT. Amino acids: CASSGGPGVWPQHF.

This clonotype was counted ten times or more. The gene calls are TRBV7-9 and TRBJ2-7; D not certain. The CDR3 has 11 amino acids. V gave up 5 bases and J gave up 6 bases, with 8 bases separating them. Germline V gene data show CDR1 as SEHNR and CDR2 as FQNEAQ (reference sequence). The CDR3 protein is CASSTHGEQYF. CDR3 in DNA: TGTGCCAGCAGCACCCACGGCGAGCAGTACTTC.

V usage is TRBV9 and J usage is TRBJ1-6; D call uncertain. V lost 5 bases and J 0 bases, leaving 15 bases between the germline ends. There are 17 residues in the CDR3. The V gene's germline CDR1 is SGDLS and CDR2 YYNGEE. The CDR3 DNA is TGTGCCAGCAGAGTAACCCCCGGCGGCTCCTATAATTCACCCCTCCACTTT. It translates to CASRVTPGGSYNSPLHF.

Points on this clonotype: The junction does not match germline at one end; this may be a read error. The J gene is TRBJ2-5, the V gene TRBV7-2; no clear D. Germline loops: CDR1 SGHTA, CDR2 FQGNSA. The CDR3 covers 14 residues. In DNA, the CDR3 is TGCGCCAGCAGCCTCCAGGAGCACCAAGAGACCCAGTACTTC. Translated: CASSLQEHQETQYF.

In its sample, this clonotype was seen a few times. V gene TRBV20-1 combines with J gene TRBJ2-5; 7 nucleotides match TRBD1. V lost 5 bases to trimming and J lost 7 bases; unmatched junction nucleotides: 13. Germline V gene data show CDR1 as DFQATT and CDR2 as SNEGSKA (reference sequence). This CDR3 spans 14 amino acids. In DNA, the CDR3 is TGCAGTGCTGGGGACAGCCTCGGGCGTAGGACCCAGTACTTC. This sequence encodes CSAGDSLGRRTQYF.

This clonotype has only a few counts. The chain recombines TRBV9 with TRBJ2-5; 8 bases line up with TRBD2. Germline V CDR1 and CDR2: SGDLS, YYNGEE. V shed 3 bases and J 2 bases; nucleotides not matched to a gene: 9. CDR3 length: 16 residues. The CDR3 is CASSASRTSSQETQYF. Here the CDR3 DNA reads TGTGCCAGCAGCGCCTCCCGGACTAGCTCACAAGAGACCCAGTACTTC.

The V and J genes are TRBV15 and TRBJ2-2; D may be TRBD2 (6 bases). Trimming pared 4 bases from V and 6 bases from J, leaving 15 bases between. This CDR3 is 15 amino acids long. Germline values: CDR1 LNHNV, CDR2 YYDKDF (reference sequence). The CDR3 protein is CATSTLGGTAGELFF. CDR3 DNA sequence: TGTGCCACCAGCACCCTGGGCGGGACGGCCGGGGAGCTGTTTTTT.

This sequence joins TRBV4-1 and TRBJ1-2; TRBD1 agrees at 8 bases. V lost 0 bases to trimming and J lost 8 bases; unmatched junction nucleotides: 14. The V gene's germline CDR1 is MGHRA and CDR2 YSYEKL. The CDR3 sequence is 17 residues long. CDR3 nucleotides: TGCGCCAGCAGCCAAGATCCCTTGGACAGGGCAGGGTGGGGCTACACCTTC. It yields the protein CASSQDPLDRAGWGYTF.

V and J are TRBV2 and TRBJ2-7; unclear D gene. Germline V lookup: CDR1 SNHLY, CDR2 FYNNEI. There are 14 residues in the CDR3. The V and J ends lost 5 bases and 2 bases respectively, with 13 bases between them. The chain's CDR3 is CASSYRSFTYEQYF. The CDR3 region has the DNA TGTGCCAGCAGTTACCGGTCCTTTACCTACGAGCAGTACTTC.

The genes are TRBV2 and TRBJ2-3; 7 bases align to TRBD2. The CDR3 contains 15 residues. Germline V CDR1 and CDR2: SNHLY, FYNNEI. Trimming removed 5 bases from V and 1 base from J; junction bases left unmatched: 6. CDR3 nucleotides: TGTGCCAGCAGTCCGGCTAGCGGTCGCACAGATACGCAGTATTTT. It is translated as CASSPASGRTDTQYF.

This clonotype showed up many times. This chain uses TRBV6-5 with TRBJ1-1; D is ambiguous. V was trimmed by 5 bases and J by 8 bases, leaving 15 bases between them. The germline V gene has CDR1 MNHEY and CDR2 SVGAGI. This CDR3 is 13 amino acids long. The CDR3 loop reads CASSLSWESEAFF. CDR3 sequence (DNA): TGTGCCAGCAGTCTCAGTTGGGAGTCCGAAGCTTTCTTT.

J is TRBJ1-5 and V is TRBV6-2 or TRBV6-3; D unresolved. V was pared by 2 bases and J by 2 bases, with 10 bases between. Germline V lookup: CDR1 MNHEY, CDR2 SVGEGT. The CDR3 runs to 15 residues. The chain's CDR3 is CASSYGSNGNQPQHF. DNA for the CDR3: TGTGCCAGCAGTTACGGGAGTAACGGCAATCAGCCCCAGCATTTT.

In this sample, this clonotype turned up a few times. This chain uses TRBV7-9 with TRBJ2-7, with 7 bases fitting TRBD1. Germline V gene data show CDR1 as SEHNR and CDR2 as FQNEAQ (reference sequence). V was clipped by 2 bases and J by 3 bases; unmatched bases: 7. The length of the CDR3 is 15 residues. DNA for the CDR3: TGTGCCAGCAGCTTAAGTAGGGGGCCTGGCTACGAGCAGTACTTC. Translated: CASSLSRGPGYEQYF.

The V gene is TRBV19, the J gene TRBJ1-1; 9 bases are a match to TRBD1. The CDR3 is 15 residues long. The junction had 6 bases not matched to a gene; V was cut back by 7 bases and J by 0 bases. CDR1 and CDR2 (germline): LNHDA, SQIVND (reference sequence). Here the CDR3 DNA reads TGTGCCAGTAAGACAGGGGGGGGAATGAACACTGAAGCTTTCTTT. Amino acid sequence: CASKTGGGMNTEAFF.

The rearrangement links TRBV20-1 to TRBJ2-5; 7 nucleotides align to TRBD2. In germline, CDR1 is DFQATT, CDR2 SNEGSKA (reference sequence). Losses at the gene ends were 1 base for V and 1 base for J; bases not matched to a gene: 12. The CDR3 runs to 17 residues. The CDR3 DNA sequence: TGCAGTGCTAGAGCCCCGGCCGTGCGGGGGATCCAAGAGACCCAGTACTTC. Protein product: CSARAPAVRGIQETQYF.

The J gene is TRBJ2-7, the V gene TRBV11-2, with 8 bases fitting TRBD1. From germline, CDR1 is SGHAT and CDR2 FQNNGV. The junction had 13 bases not matched to a gene; V was cut back by 7 bases and J by 5 bases. The CDR3 spans 15 residues. CDR3 coding DNA: TGTGCCAGCACCGACGGACAGGGTCGTTACAACGAGCAGTACTTC. It is translated as CASTDGQGRYNEQYF.

The table lists this clonotype with a few counts. The V and J genes are TRBV19 and TRBJ1-5, with 7 nucleotides matching TRBD1. With 2 bases clipped from V and 6 bases from J, the junction kept 4 bases outside the gene matches. The CDR3 has 14 residues. Germline CDR1 and CDR2: LNHDA and SQIVND (reference sequence). The chain's CDR3 is CASSITGATQPQHF. The CDR3 region has the DNA TGTGCCAGTAGTATAACAGGGGCGACTCAGCCCCAGCATTTT.

V gene TRBV6-5 combines with J gene TRBJ1-5; 8 nucleotides line up with TRBD1. V lost 6 bases and J lost 5; bases outside the gene matches: 6. The CDR3 is made up of 14 amino acids. The germline V gene encodes CDR1 MNHEY and CDR2 SVGAGI. The CDR3 sequence is CASSPDRVYQPQHF. CDR3 DNA: TGTGCCAGCAGCCCGGACAGGGTCTATCAGCCCCAGCATTTT.